The 31 T cell receptor beta chains below were found in one sample sequenced in a study of human T cells and chemical hapten exposure. Each CDR3 protein is one row after TCRdb ran MiXCR on the RACE reads. The sample consists of 65,000 to 85,000 distinct CDR3 sequences, about an eighth of them appearing once. Time point specified: patch test 1, 2 weeks after DPC sensitization. Indicated treatment: therapeutic diphenylcyclopropenone sensitization with weekly scalp DPC. The sequencing used whole blood, collected in connection with sensitization to the hapten diphenylcyclopropenone (DPC). These receptors came from a woman aged 60-70 years with alopecia areata. Some clones in this sample may be carry-over from other donors' samples.

This clonotype was observed many times. V usage is TRBV10-3 and J usage is TRBJ2-3; D is unclear. Germline V gives CDR1 ENHRY, CDR2 SYGVKD. Trimming pared 4 bases from V and 0 bases from J, leaving 11 bases between. The CDR3 sequence is 15 residues long. The CDR3 nucleotides are TGTGCCATCAGTGGAGAACAGTCTAGCACAGATACGCAGTATTTT. Its protein product is CAISGEQSSTDTQYF.

This chain joins TRBV5-1 and TRBJ1-6; no definite D call. V shed 4 bases and J shed 6 bases, with 5 bases lying between them. The CDR3 runs 12 residues. CDR1 is SGHRS and CDR2 is YFSETQ in the germline V gene. The CDR3 nucleotides are TGCGCCAGCAGCGTTGGTAATTCACCCCTCCACTTT. Amino acids: CASSVGNSPLHF.

In this sample, this clonotype turned up many times. The chain uses TRBV5-4 and TRBJ2-1; perhaps D is TRBD1 or TRBD2 (6 bases each). V was clipped by 0 bases and J by 1 base, with 11 bases between them. Germline V gene data show CDR1 as SGHNT and CDR2 as YYREEE (reference sequence). The CDR3 loop spans 16 amino acids. This CDR3 is CASSLVGGPSYNEQFF. The CDR3 nucleotides are TGTGCCAGCAGCTTGGTTGGGGGGCCTTCCTACAATGAGCAGTTCTTC. Full variable domain (rest looked up from reference TRBV5-4 and TRBJ2-1): ETGVTQSPTHLIKTRGQQVTLRCSSQSGHNTVSWYQQALGQGPQFIFQYYREEENGRGNFPPRFSGLQFPNYSSELNVNALELDDSALYLCASSLVGGPSYNEQFFGPGTRLTVL.

The chain links TRBV27 to TRBJ1-1; D possibly corresponds to TRBD1 (6 bases). This CDR3 is 14 amino acids long. V lost 1 base and J lost 3, with 9 bases in between. CDR1 MNHEY and CDR2 SMNVEV come from the germline V gene (reference sequence). CDR3 loop: CASSLLAGDTEAFF. The CDR3 bases are TGTGCCAGCAGTTTATTGGCAGGGGACACTGAAGCTTTCTTT.

The CDR3 DNA is TGCGCCAGCAGTGAGTTGATCACAGATACGCAGTATTTT. Translated, it gives CASSELITDTQYF. The V gene is TRBV10-1, the J gene TRBJ2-3; D not resolved. V lost 1 base and J lost 2, with 4 bases in between. Per germline, CDR1 WNHNN and CDR2 SYGVQD (reference sequence). The CDR3 totals 13 residues.

This clonotype is a singleton in its sample. The chain joins TRBV27 to TRBJ1-5; TRBD1 matches at 10 bases. J gave up 6 bases and V 4 bases, and 6 bases lay outside the gene matches. Germline CDR1 and CDR2: MNHEY and SMNVEV (reference sequence). The CDR3 length is 15 residues. Here the CDR3 DNA reads TGTGCCAGCAGTTATAAGCGGACAGGGGGTCAGCCCCAGCATTTT. It yields the protein CASSYKRTGGQPQHF.

This clonotype was found many times. The V call is TRBV5-4, the J call TRBJ1-1, with D tentatively TRBD1 (6 bases). Trimming took off 5 bases at V and 4 bases at J, with 15 bases between the two ends. This CDR3 region has 14 residues. Looked up from germline, CDR1 is SGHNT and CDR2 is YYREEE (reference sequence). CDR3 amino acids: CASSAGQIFTEAFF. Here the CDR3 DNA reads TGTGCCAGCAGTGCAGGACAGATCTTCACTGAAGCTTTCTTT.

In its sample, this clonotype was seen many times. V gene TRBV6-5 combines with J gene TRBJ2-3, with TRBD2 identical over 8 bases. Germline CDR1 and CDR2: MNHEY and SVGAGI. V was clipped by 5 bases and J by 1 base; unmatched bases: 5. This CDR3 has 15 amino acids. Here the CDR3 reads CASSTAGGRTDTQYF. The CDR3 coding sequence is TGTGCCAGCAGTACCGCGGGGGGCCGCACAGATACGCAGTATTTT.

This clonotype was counted only a few times. The chain joins TRBV6-5 to TRBJ1-2; possible D gene TRBD1, 6 bases. The V end lost 6 bases, the J end lost 4 bases, and 21 bases lay between the germline ends. CDR1 is MNHEY, CDR2 SVGAGI, per germline. The CDR3 covers 16 residues. CDR3 region: CASRSPQGWRGYGYTF. As DNA, the CDR3 is TGTGCCAGCAGATCACCCCAGGGGTGGAGGGGCTATGGCTACACCTTC.

This clonotype was observed many times. The chain links TRBV29-1 to TRBJ1-5; D perhaps matches TRBD1 (6 bases). Trimming removed 8 bases at V and 7 bases at J, with 18 bases between. Germline V lookup: CDR1 SQVTM, CDR2 ANQGSEA. This CDR3 region has 13 residues. The CDR3: CSSWQGNGQPQHF. The CDR3 region has the DNA TGCAGCTCTTGGCAGGGGAATGGACAGCCCCAGCATTTT.

This clonotype was seen a handful of times. This chain links TRBV3-1 with TRBJ2-1; weak D call: TRBD2 (5 bases). The CDR3 runs to 13 residues. The germline V gene encodes CDR1 LGHDT and CDR2 YNNKEL (reference sequence). With 4 bases removed from V and 9 bases from J, the gap between germline ends came to 13 bases. The CDR3 loop is CASSRVPGSEQFF. DNA for the CDR3: TGTGCCAGCAGCCGAGTTCCGGGGAGTGAGCAGTTCTTC.

Comment on this clonotype: A clone one base away is much larger, so this may be a read error. The V call is TRBV6-1, the J call TRBJ1-1; TRBD1 matches 8 bases. The germline V gene encodes CDR1 MNHNS and CDR2 SASEGT. V lost 6 bases to trimming and J lost 3 bases; unmatched junction nucleotides: 6. The CDR3 length is 14 residues. The CDR3 DNA follows: TGTGCCAGCAGAGGGGACAGGACCTACACTGAAGCTTTCTTT. This sequence encodes CASRGDRTYTEAFF.

This clonotype was seen more than once but under ten times. The rearrangement uses TRBV7-3 and TRBJ1-1; unclear D gene. Trimming stripped 5 bases from V and 5 bases from J, with 18 bases between. Germline CDR1 reads SGHTA; CDR2 reads FQGTGA. The CDR3 sequence is 15 residues long. The CDR3: CASSVAGPSSTEAFF. In nucleotides, the CDR3 is TGTGCCAGCAGCGTGGCCGGCCCTAGCTCGACTGAAGCTTTCTTT.

In this sample, this clonotype turned up many times. The V and J genes are TRBV18 and TRBJ2-5; 10 bases line up with TRBD1. The CDR3 covers 16 residues. Germline assignment: CDR1 KGHSH and CDR2 LQKENI. The V gene end was trimmed by 6 bases and the J gene end by 4 bases; junction bases not matched to a gene: 11. This CDR3 is CASSTFGQGEGETQYF. As DNA, the CDR3 is TGTGCCAGCTCGACCTTCGGACAGGGGGAGGGAGAGACCCAGTACTTC.

This rearrangement joins TRBV29-1 to TRBJ2-1; D remains unclear. The CDR3 length is 15 residues. Germline V gives CDR1 SQVTM, CDR2 ANQGSEA. Trimming took 7 bases from V and 4 from J, leaving 20 bases between them. The CDR3 is CSARPPGPLYNEQFF. CDR3 sequence (DNA): TGCAGCGCCCGTCCCCCAGGACCACTATACAATGAGCAGTTCTTC.

The chain couples TRBV7-2 to TRBJ2-3; unclear D gene. Per the germline V gene, CDR1 is SGHTA and CDR2 is FQGNSA. The CDR3 has 15 amino acids. Trimming took off 5 bases at V and 1 base at J, with 13 bases between the two ends. CDR3 in DNA: TGTGCCAGCAGCCTAGAGCAGAGGTGCACAGATACGCAGTATTTT. This gives the protein CASSLEQRCTDTQYF.

This clonotype was detected a few times. V usage is TRBV18 and J usage is TRBJ1-2; 7 bases align to TRBD1. The CDR3 has 19 residues. Germline V gene lookup returns CDR1 KGHSH and CDR2 LQKENI. The junction had 15 bases not matched to a gene; V was cut back by 2 bases and J by 0 bases. The CDR3 coding sequence is TGTGCCAGCTCACCAAGGGACGGGACAGCGGCTGGTGCTAACTATGGCTACACCTTC. Protein sequence: CASSPRDGTAAGANYGYTF.

V usage is TRBV9 and J usage is TRBJ1-5; D gene ambiguous. From germline, CDR1 is SGDLS and CDR2 YYNGEE. This CDR3 is built from 14 residues. V lost 0 bases and J lost 5, with 9 bases in between. Written as DNA, the CDR3 is TGTGCCAGCAGCGTAGACCCAGGCGATCAGCCCCAGCATTTT. This gives the protein CASSVDPGDQPQHF.

V gene TRBV4-1 combines with J gene TRBJ1-4, with D uncertain. Germline CDR1 and CDR2: MGHRA and YSYEKL. CDR3 length equals 13 residues. V gave up 5 bases and J gave up 3 bases, with 7 bases separating them. The CDR3 spells CASSEGPNEKLFF. In DNA form, the CDR3 reads TGCGCCAGCAGCGAAGGACCTAATGAAAAACTGTTTTTT.

As for this clonotype: A much more abundant neighbour one base away suggests this may be a read error. The genes are TRBV5-5 and TRBJ1-2; the match to TRBD1 covers 7 bases. CDR3 length: 12 residues. Germline CDR1 reads SGHKS; CDR2 reads YYEKEE (reference sequence). The DNA of the CDR3 is TGTGCCGGCAGCCCCGGGACAGCTGGCTACACCTTC. Translating gives CAGSPGTAGYTF.

This clonotype appeared many times. The chain employs TRBV18 and TRBJ1-5; D is ambiguous. CDR1 is KGHSH, CDR2 LQKENI, per germline. CDR3 length: 14 amino acids. Trimming took 3 bases from V and 2 from J, leaving 8 bases between them. CDR3 sequence (DNA): TGTGCCAGCTCACCGATTAGGGGCAATCAGCCCCAGCATTTT. Protein product: CASSPIRGNQPQHF.

The chain couples TRBV11-1 to TRBJ2-1, with 8 nucleotides matching TRBD2. This CDR3 is 16 amino acids long. V lost 5 bases to trimming and J lost 1 base; unmatched junction nucleotides: 7. The germline gives CDR1 SGHAT, CDR2 FQDESV (reference sequence). This chain's CDR3 is CASSRVLAASYNEQFF. The CDR3 coding sequence is TGTGCCAGCAGCCGGGTACTAGCGGCGTCCTACAATGAGCAGTTCTTC.

This clonotype was seen only a few times. The chain combines TRBV5-1 with TRBJ2-5, with 7 bases matching TRBD1. Germline V gene data show CDR1 as SGHRS and CDR2 as YFSETQ. There are 16 residues in the CDR3. The J segment lost 2 bases and the V segment lost 2 bases, leaving 9 bases of the junction unmatched. The CDR3 DNA sequence: TGCGCCAGCAGCTTACAGGGGCCGGGAATTCAAGAGACCCAGTACTTC. Its translation: CASSLQGPGIQETQYF.

This sequence joins TRBV19 and TRBJ2-5; 8 nucleotides agree with TRBD1. Germline V gives CDR1 LNHDA, CDR2 SQIVND (reference sequence). The CDR3 is made up of 19 amino acids. V lost 3 bases to trimming and J lost 1 base; unmatched junction nucleotides: 16. The CDR3 sequence: CASSILGQDPIDPQETQYF. CDR3 sequence (DNA): TGTGCCAGTAGTATTCTGGGACAGGACCCAATCGATCCCCAAGAGACCCAGTACTTC.

The J gene is TRBJ2-1, the V gene TRBV29-1; D not resolved. Trimming removed 7 bases at V and 0 bases at J, with 10 bases between. The CDR3 sequence is 13 residues long. Germline V gene data show CDR1 as SQVTM and CDR2 as ANQGSEA. The CDR3: CSARSSSYNEQFF. CDR3 DNA sequence: TGCAGCGCACGGAGTAGCTCCTACAATGAGCAGTTCTTC.

This clonotype was recorded at least ten times. J is TRBJ1-2 and V is TRBV11-2, with D uncertain. This CDR3 is built from 14 residues. Germline-derived CDR1 and CDR2 are SGHAT and FQNNGV. The ends were cut back, 1 base at V and 4 bases at J, with 10 bases in the middle. For the CDR3, the DNA is TGTGCCAGCAGCTTAGGAGAGAAAAGCTATGGCTACACCTTC. This codes for CASSLGEKSYGYTF. Looking up the rest from reference TRBV11-2 and TRBJ1-2 gives the full variable domain: EAGVAQSPRYKIIEKRQSVAFWCNPISGHATLYWYQQILGQGPKLLIQFQNNGVVDDSQLPKDRFSAERLKGVDSTLKIQPAKLEDSAVYLCASSLGEKSYGYTFGSGTRLTVV.

This clonotype was found a few times. The CDR3: CASSVGRGGGTDTQYF. CDR3 in DNA: TGTGCCAGCAGCGTAGGACGCGGGGGCGGCACAGATACGCAGTATTTT. The V and J genes are TRBV9 and TRBJ2-3, with D tentatively TRBD2 (7 bases). There are 16 residues in the CDR3. Between the trimmed V and J ends, which lost 0 bases and 1 base, there was a span of 12 bases. The germline V gene has CDR1 SGDLS and CDR2 YYNGEE.

This clonotype occurred many times. This CDR3 is CASYLRQGGGTEAFF. CDR3 DNA: TGTGCCAGCTACCTGCGACAGGGAGGCGGAACTGAAGCTTTCTTT. The chain uses TRBV6-6 and TRBJ1-1; 7 bases agree with TRBD1. The CDR3 totals 15 residues. V lost 8 bases, J lost 5 bases, and 14 bases stayed unmatched. Germline V gene data show CDR1 as MNHNY and CDR2 as SVGAGI (reference sequence).

The chain is built from TRBV30 and TRBJ2-7; D is possibly TRBD1 (6 bases). Trimming stripped 3 bases from V and 1 base from J, with 13 bases between. Germline CDR1 is GTSNPN and CDR2 is SVGIG (reference sequence). This CDR3 region has 14 residues. CDR3 residues: CAWSPSGHSYEQYF. CDR3 nucleotides: TGTGCCTGGAGCCCCTCGGGACATTCCTACGAGCAGTACTTC. Looking up the rest from reference TRBV30 and TRBJ2-7 gives the full variable domain: SQTIHQWPATLVQPVGSPLSLECTVEGTSNPNLYWYRQAAGRGLQLLFYSVGIGQISSEVPQNLSASRPQDRQFILSSKKLLLSDSGFYLCAWSPSGHSYEQYFGPGTRLTVT.

This clonotype was picked up many times. V gene TRBV11-2 combines with J gene TRBJ2-1; D may be TRBD2 (5 bases). CDR1 SGHAT and CDR2 FQNNGV come from the germline V gene. There are 14 residues in the CDR3. Trimming removed 5 bases from V and 7 bases from J, with 15 bases in between. CDR3 loop: CASSQRVGVNEQFF. The CDR3 DNA sequence: TGTGCCAGCAGCCAAAGGGTCGGGGTTAATGAGCAGTTCTTC.

V is TRBV19 and J is TRBJ1-4, with D possibly matching TRBD1 (6 bases). The CDR3 totals 14 residues. Trimming shortened V by 11 bases and J by 8 bases, and 21 bases separated the two germline ends. CDR1 and CDR2 (germline): LNHDA, SQIVND (reference sequence). The CDR3 DNA reads as TGTGCCTCCGGGAGGCCCGGGACAACGGAAAAACTGTTTTTT. Its protein product is CASGRPGTTEKLFF.